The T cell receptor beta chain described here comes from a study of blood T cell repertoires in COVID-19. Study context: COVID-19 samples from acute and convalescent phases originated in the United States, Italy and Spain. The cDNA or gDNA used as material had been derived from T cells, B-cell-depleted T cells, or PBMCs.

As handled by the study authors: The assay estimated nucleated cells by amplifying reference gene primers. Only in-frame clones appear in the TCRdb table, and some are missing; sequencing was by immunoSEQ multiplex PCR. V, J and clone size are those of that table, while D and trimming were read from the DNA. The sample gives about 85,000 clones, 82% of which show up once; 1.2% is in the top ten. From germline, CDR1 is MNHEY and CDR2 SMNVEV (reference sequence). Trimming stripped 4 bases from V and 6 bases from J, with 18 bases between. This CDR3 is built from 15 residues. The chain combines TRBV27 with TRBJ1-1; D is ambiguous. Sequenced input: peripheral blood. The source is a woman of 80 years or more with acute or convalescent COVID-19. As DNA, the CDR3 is TGTGCCAGCAGTTCCCGACGAGGGTTGGGCGCTGAAGCTTTCTTT. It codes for CASSSRRGLGAEAFF.